This TCR beta chain was retrieved from a study of Ad26.COV2.S vaccination and SARS-CoV-2 variants (dated by TCRdb to the early 2020s). About the investigation overall: Donors in the vaccine arm were drawn from COV1001, a multicentre, randomized, double-blind, placebo-controlled phase I-IIa trial testing Ad26.COV2.S in healthy adults. Sequencing of the TCRbeta repertoire served to evaluate the specificity and breadth of SARS-CoV-2-reactive T cell receptors following Ad26.COV2.S vaccination. Ad26.COV2.S was administered intramuscularly at a dose of 5x10^10 or 1x10^11 viral particles, either as one shot or as two shots given 56 days apart. Trial participants were randomized into five groups of five: low-dose or high-dose Ad26.COV2.S given once or twice, or placebo on both occasions. The TCR-sequenced set comprised approximately 30 samples: about 19 Ad26.COV2.S vaccine recipients, 5 placebo recipients and 8 SARS-CoV-2 convalescent individuals. Investigators remained blinded to trial group allocation during experiments and outcome assessment. Results and caveats for the whole study, not just this receptor: Spike-specific TCR breadth was higher in Ad26.COV2.S recipients than in placebo recipients (P = 0.0014). Vaccine and placebo recipients had similar non-spike TCR breadth, a finding consistent with the vaccine containing only spike. According to the authors, total T cell responses may have been underestimated by the TCR breadth and depth analyses. The study lacked the statistical power to compare responses across vaccine doses or regimens. After vaccination, substantial breadth of spike-specific CD8+ and CD4+ T cell responses was reported.

The sample's treatment or condition label, decoded: roughly 20 received Ad26.COV2.S at low or high dose, single or two shots; 5 received placebo; per-sample allocation not given. For vaccine and placebo recipients, repertoires were sequenced using samples collected on day 63 after the first injection. In Cohort 1b, about 25 adults aged 18-55 years were enrolled at a single site in Boston, USA, between 29 July and 7 August 2020. Ad26.COV2.S was a replication-incompetent adenovirus type 26 vector that expressed a prefusion-stabilized SARS-CoV-2 spike protein derived from the original Wuhan strain. With respect to this clone: The antigen it binds to is not known. The sample holds no much larger clone one base away, and base qualities are not on file.

CDR1 SNHLY and CDR2 FYNNEI were looked up in the germline V gene. CDR3 length: 12 amino acids, cysteine to phenylalanine. Only the CDR3 portion is preserved as DNA: 36 bases, with reading frame beginning at the first base. Trimming costs V 3 bases and J 7 bases, and their ends lie 4 bases apart. The immunoSEQ Assay was the method used to sequence TCRbeta CDR3 regions. After extraction, genomic DNA underwent amplification by bias-controlled multiplex PCR, followed by high-throughput sequencing. From the authors' description of their analysis: Collapsing and filtering of sequences were performed to quantify the absolute abundance of each unique TCRbeta CDR3 region. T cell fraction was estimated by normalizing TCRbeta template counts to usable DNA, which was measured by amplifying reference genes present in all nucleated cells. Repertoire TCRs were annotated as SARS-CoV-2-specific by exact matching of V gene, CDR3 amino acid sequence and J gene to a known reactive TCR set. The reference SARS-CoV-2 TCR set was obtained from MIRA and was filtered for enrichment in COVID-19-positive ImmuneCODE repertoires, whereby public or cross-reactive TCRs were removed. Using the MIRA antigens, annotated TCRs were further analysed by specific ORF or by position within an ORF. Depth was the summed frequency of annotated unique rearrangements, while breadth was defined as annotated unique rearrangements over total unique productive rearrangements. Two-sided Wilcoxon rank-sum tests were applied when comparing TCR breadth between groups. Sourced from immuneACCESS, this table was stored by TCRdb with only in-frame sequences that have V and J called. A share of the clones is absent; for the studies checked, an unresolved V gene accounts for under half, and the remainder has no known explanation. For V, J and clone size, that table is used; D and trimming come from the DNA. The sample yields 430,000 or so clones; approximately 92% were counted once. The ten most abundant clones make up about 2.5% of the sample.

The receptor comes from a person between 18 and 60 years old who received the Ad26.COV2.S COVID-19 vaccine or a placebo. The rearrangement joined TRBV2 to TRBJ1-6; no D gene is confidently identified. The source was peripheral blood, collected in a trial of Ad26.COV2.S vaccine versus placebo. The nucleotide sequence reads as follows: TGTGCCAGCAGTGACGGGAATTCACCCCTCCACTTT. Translated, it gives CASSDGNSPLHF.